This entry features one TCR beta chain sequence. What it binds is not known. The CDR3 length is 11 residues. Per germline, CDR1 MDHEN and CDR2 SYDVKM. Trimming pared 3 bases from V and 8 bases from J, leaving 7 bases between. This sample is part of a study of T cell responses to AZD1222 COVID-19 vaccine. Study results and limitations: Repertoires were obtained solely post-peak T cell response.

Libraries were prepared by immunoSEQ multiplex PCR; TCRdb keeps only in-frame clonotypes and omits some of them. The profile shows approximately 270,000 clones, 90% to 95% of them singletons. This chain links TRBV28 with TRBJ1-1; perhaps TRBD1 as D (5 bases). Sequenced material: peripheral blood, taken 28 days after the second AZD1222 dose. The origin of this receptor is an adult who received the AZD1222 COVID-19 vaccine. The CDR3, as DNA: TGTGCCAGCAGTTTTGGGGCCGAAGCTTTCTTT. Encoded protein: CASSFGAEAFF. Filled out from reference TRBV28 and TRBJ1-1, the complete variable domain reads DVKVTQSSRYLVKRTGEKVFLECVQDMDHENMFWYRQDPGLGLRLIYFSYDVKMKEKGDIPEGYSVSREKKERFSLILESASTNQTSMYLCASSFGAEAFFGQGTRLTVV.